The following is a TCR beta chain sequence with its context. Its antigen is unknown. These data belong to a study of beta chain features in type 1 diabetes. The study, taken as a whole, reports: Within patients, naive, central memory and Treg TCRB repertoires seemed more similar than within healthy donors.

V was clipped by 1 base and J by 8 bases; unmatched bases: 9. The CDR3 contains 15 residues. Germline CDR1 LGHNA, CDR2 YNFKEQ. Expressed TCRB transcripts were sequenced because the entire RNA isolate underwent reverse transcription. The method was immunoSEQ multiplex PCR; TCRdb's version includes in-frame clones alone and lacks a portion of them. The data show about 150,000 clones, with approximately 9% seen just once and approximately 2.2% held by the top ten. Sequenced: central memory CD4+ T cells from blood. The clonotype was recovered from a woman aged 18-29 years in good health. The genes are TRBV4-2 and TRBJ1-2, with 8 bases matching TRBD1. Here the CDR3 reads CASSQAPDRAGGYTF. Here the CDR3 DNA reads TGTGCCAGCAGCCAAGCCCCGGACAGGGCTGGCGGCTACACCTTC.